This TCR beta chain came from a study of T-cell reconstitution after alpha-beta-depleted transplantation in children. Whole-study findings and limits: Approximately two months post-transplant, alpha-beta T cells reportedly originated from several hundred expanded graft clones. Diversity and T-cell counts at one year after transplant derived mostly from new T cells. In some patients, recipient T cells and intrathymic progenitors surviving conditioning explained high day-60 diversity.

The library targeted TCRbeta and was prepared with unique molecular identifiers. TCRdb recomputed calls from the PCR reads with MiXCR, one row per CDR3 protein. The top ten hold over 25% of the sample, which has hundreds of thousands of distinct CDR3 sequences, about 17% seen once. This clonotype has more than one count but fewer than ten. The antigen is undetermined. This TCR derives from a boy younger than two who had a stem cell transplant for Wiskott-Aldrich syndrome, so the T cells may come from the graft donor. The material was PBMCs, mostly from graft donor cells, obtained 360 days after TCRalphabeta/CD19-depleted stem cell transplant.

As DNA, the CDR3 is TGTGCCAGCAGTTTGTGGGGGGGCGAGCAGTACTTC. It yields the protein CASSLWGGEQYF. The J gene is TRBJ2-7, the V gene TRBV28, with 7 nucleotides matching TRBD2. CDR1 MDHEN and CDR2 SYDVKM come from the germline V gene. CDR3 length: 12 amino acids. V dropped 3 bases and J dropped 6; count of bases not matched to a gene: 2.